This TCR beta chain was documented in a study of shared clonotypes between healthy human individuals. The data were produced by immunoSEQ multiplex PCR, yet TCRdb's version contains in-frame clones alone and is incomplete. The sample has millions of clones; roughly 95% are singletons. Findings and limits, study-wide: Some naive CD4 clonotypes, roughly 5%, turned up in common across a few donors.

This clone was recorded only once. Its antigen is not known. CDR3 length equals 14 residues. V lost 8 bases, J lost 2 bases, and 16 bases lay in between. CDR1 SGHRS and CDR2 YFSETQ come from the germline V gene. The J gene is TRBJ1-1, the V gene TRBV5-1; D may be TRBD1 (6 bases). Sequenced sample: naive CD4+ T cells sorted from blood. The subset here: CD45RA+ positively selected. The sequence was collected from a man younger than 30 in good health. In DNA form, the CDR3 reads TGCGCCAGTCACCCCTCGACAGGTAACACTGAAGCTTTCTTT. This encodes CASHPSTGNTEAFF.